This T cell receptor beta chain was found in a study of vaccination and CD4 T cells after COVID-19. Overall study: SARS-CoV-2, HCoV-NL63, HCoV-OC43 and HCoV-229E supplied the overlapping spike peptides used to stimulate cells.

The trim removed 5 bases at V and 2 bases at J, leaving 7 bases unmatched. Germline V gene sequence: CDR1 MDHEN, CDR2 SYDVKM. The CDR3 length is 15 residues. Study findings and constraints: Only relatively few convalescent patients were studied, and early post-infection timepoints were not analyzed. The study found median SARS-CoV-2-reactive clonotypes rising from 21 to 38, not significantly.

This clonotype was counted between two and nine times. Its antigen remains unidentified. The Oncomine TCR Beta short-read assay sequenced DNA from cultured CD4+ T cells. From CD4+ T cells that had been cultured, genomic DNA was extracted. MiXCR was run by TCRdb on the PCR reads, yielding one entry per CDR3 protein. This repertoire shows over 9,500 distinct CDR3 sequences, under 40% found once; its top ten account for 20% to 25%. The treatment denotes: roughly ten-day PBMC culture with coronavirus spike peptide pools or control peptides (ViraFEST assay). The unexposed donor provided CD4+ T cells, which were taken before the COVID-19 pandemic (2011-2018). A half-volume replacement of the medium with fresh IL-2 medium was performed on days 3 and 7.

The sample was CD4+ T cells from blood, cultured in vitro. The clonotype comes from a human donor in good health. The J gene is TRBJ2-3, the V gene TRBV28, with TRBD1 matching 7 bases. The CDR3 reads CASSPDRVITDTQYF. Here the CDR3 DNA reads TGTGCCAGCAGTCCCGACAGGGTCATCACAGATACGCAGTATTTT.